This is a list of T cell receptor beta chains from one sample in a study of blood T cell repertoires in COVID-19. Repertoires were generated with immunoSEQ multiplex PCR, while TCRdb's copy carries only in-frame clones and drops some. Here the sample spans a few hundred thousand clones, 80% to 90% being singletons. Sequenced input: PBMCs or T cells enriched from blood (not recorded which). The receptor set was obtained from a woman aged 18-29 years in a cohort exposed to, infected with or recovered from COVID-19 (not recorded which). Both conserved end residues are part of each CDR3.

j_call v_call cdr3_aa
TRBJ2-5 TRBV13 CASSFGLAGGPKTQYF
TRBJ1-2 TRBV14 CASSPDRGYGYTF
TRBJ2-2 TRBV5-6 CASSAGDTLFTGELFF
TRBJ1-5 TRBV30 CAWSIGTGHQPQHF
TRBJ2-1 TRBV5-1 CASGSAGESYNEQFF
TRBJ1-1 TRBV5-1 CASSLAQDSRKAFF
TRBJ1-4 TRBV6-1 CASSDQVGQSYATNEKLFF
TRBJ1-2 TRBV10-3 CAISESKGLPRGYGYTF
TRBJ1-5 TRBV19 CASSVQDNQPQHF
TRBJ2-7 TRBV15 CATSRETVTYEQYF
TRBJ2-7 TRBV11-3 CASSFSGTSYEQYF
TRBJ1-4 TRBV6-5 CASSFGTGDEKLFF
TRBJ1-2 TRBV6-5 CASSDTDRALGYTF
TRBJ2-2 TRBV19 CASSMSGTGTGELFF
TRBJ2-3 TRBV5-1 CASSPGQTTDTQYF
TRBJ1-1 TRBV2 CASKEGWSTEAFF
TRBJ2-7 TRBV5-4 CASSLWGHEQYF
TRBJ2-5 TRBV15 CATSRGTSGGHQQETQYF
TRBJ2-7 TRBV3-1/TRBV3-2 CASSQDGGHYEQYF
TRBJ2-1 TRBV5-1 CASSFGLTMARDGEQFF
TRBJ2-7 TRBV6-5 CASSPRTSGRLEQYF
TRBJ1-2 TRBV5-5 CASSSWAGEGYTF
TRBJ1-1 TRBV4-1 CASRGRLNEAFF
TRBJ1-5 TRBV2 CASSGGAGGQPQHF
TRBJ2-1 TRBV7-9 CASSRQGQSYNEQFF
TRBJ1-1 TRBV7-3 CASSLQGASNTEAFF
TRBJ2-3 TRBV2 CASSVQAGGTSTDTQYF
TRBJ1-6 TRBV28 CASSQGYNSPLHF
TRBJ1-1 TRBV5-1 CASSLTGGHTEAFF
TRBJ2-1 TRBV7-2 CARERLSGEQFF
TRBJ1-1 TRBV3-1/TRBV3-2 CASSQRGLGGTEAFF
TRBJ2-5 TRBV5-1 CASSPIPGQRQETQYF
TRBJ2-1 TRBV24-1 CATRLAGGHEQFF
TRBJ2-7 TRBV28 CASSSRQIAYF
TRBJ1-6 TRBV18 CASSPSPESPLHF
TRBJ1-2 TRBV30 CAWSAEAQAPKYGYTF
TRBJ2-3 TRBV3-1/TRBV3-2 CASSVSGATDTQYF
TRBJ2-1 TRBV24-1 CATGHAGASGNEQFF
TRBJ2-1 TRBV6-5 CASSSQGEPYNEQFF
TRBJ1-1 TRBV18 CASSSRTEVATEAFF
TRBJ2-7 TRBV24-1 CATSAPGLAGGDEQYF
TRBJ1-2 TRBV9 CASTQGANYGYTF
TRBJ1-5 TRBV2 CASSGDRGQPQHF
TRBJ2-5 TRBV7-2 CASSLAWAGGETQYF